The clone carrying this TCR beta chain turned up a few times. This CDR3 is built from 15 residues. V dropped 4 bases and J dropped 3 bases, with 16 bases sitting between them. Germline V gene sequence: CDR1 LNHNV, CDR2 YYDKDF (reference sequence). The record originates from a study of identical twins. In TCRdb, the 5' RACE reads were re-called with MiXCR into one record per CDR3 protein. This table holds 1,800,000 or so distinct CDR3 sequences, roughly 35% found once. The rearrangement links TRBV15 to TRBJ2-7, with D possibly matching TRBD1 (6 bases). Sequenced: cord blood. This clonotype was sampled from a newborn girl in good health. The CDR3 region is CATSKLRTVDYEQYF. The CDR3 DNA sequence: TGTGCCACCAGCAAACTCAGGACAGTGGACTACGAGCAGTACTTC. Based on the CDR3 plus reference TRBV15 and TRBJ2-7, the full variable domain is DAMVIQNPRYQVTQFGKPVTLSCSQTLNHNVMYWYQQKSSQAPKLLFHYYDKDFNNEADTPDNFQSRRPNTSFCFLDIRSPGLGDTAMYLCATSKLRTVDYEQYFGPGTRLTVT.